The 13 T cell receptor beta chains below were found in one sample sequenced in a study of shared clonotypes between healthy human individuals. Profiling relied on immunoSEQ multiplex PCR, and the TCRdb table lists in-frame clones only, not all of them. The sample has 2 million to 2.5 million clones; roughly 91% are singletons. Naive CD8 cells lacked CD45RO, underwent positive selection for CCR7 and left out terminally differentiated effector memory CD45RA+ cells. The sequencing sample was made of naive CD8+ T cells from PBMCs. Receptors originate from a young man in good health. Some clones in this sample may be carry-over from other donors' samples.

CDR3 in amino acids: CASSLMGSDEQYF. The CDR3 bases are TGTGCCAGCAGTTTAATGGGTTCGGACGAGCAGTACTTC. This chain connects TRBV27 to TRBJ2-7; D call uncertain. The CDR3 consists of 13 residues. Trimming left V 2 bases short and J 5 bases short, with 10 bases between. Germline V gene sequence: CDR1 MNHEY, CDR2 SMNVEV (reference sequence).

The chain employs TRBV14 and TRBJ2-3; no clear D gene. The germline CDR1 and CDR2 sequences are SGHDN and FVKESK. This CDR3 is built from 15 residues. V dropped 0 bases and J dropped 2 bases, with 9 bases sitting between them. CDR3 sequence (DNA): TGTGCCAGCAGCCAAGAGGGGTCTAACACAGATACGCAGTATTTT. Protein sequence: CASSQEGSNTDTQYF.

This sequence joins TRBV11-2 and TRBJ2-5; either TRBD1 or TRBD2 may supply D (6 bases each). Germline V gene data show CDR1 as SGHAT and CDR2 as FQNNGV. V lost 1 base and J 4 bases, leaving 16 bases between the germline ends. The CDR3 consists of 16 residues. This chain's CDR3 is CASSLVTGTFPETQYF. For the CDR3, the DNA is TGTGCCAGCAGCTTAGTTACAGGGACTTTTCCAGAGACCCAGTACTTC.

This chain uses TRBV15 with TRBJ2-6, with D possibly TRBD1 on 5 matching bases. Trimming pared 0 bases from V and 3 bases from J, leaving 9 bases between. The CDR3 is 16 amino acids. Germline V gene data show CDR1 as LNHNV and CDR2 as YYDKDF (reference sequence). This CDR3 reads CATSRDRGFGANVLTF. The CDR3 bases are TGTGCCACCAGCAGAGATAGGGGCTTTGGGGCCAACGTCCTGACTTTC.

V gene TRBV4-2 combines with J gene TRBJ2-7, with 7 positions matching TRBD1. Per germline, CDR1 LGHNA and CDR2 YNFKEQ. The CDR3 is made up of 14 amino acids. Trimming at V came to 4 bases and at J to 5 bases, leaving 8 bases not matched to a gene. CDR3 in amino acids: CASSPETGYNEQYF. In DNA form, the CDR3 reads TGTGCCAGCAGCCCAGAGACAGGGTACAACGAGCAGTACTTC.

V gene TRBV13 combines with J gene TRBJ2-7, with D possibly TRBD2 on 5 matching bases. Germline V CDR1 and CDR2: PRHDT, FYEKMQ (reference sequence). The CDR3 totals 13 residues. V was clipped by 3 bases and J by 1 base, with 7 bases between them. The CDR3 loop reads CASSFERSYEQYF. CDR3 in DNA: TGTGCCAGCAGCTTTGAGCGGTCCTACGAGCAGTACTTC.

The chain uses TRBV27 and TRBJ1-5, with a possible D match to TRBD1 (5 bases). Trimming removed 8 bases at V and 7 bases at J, with 18 bases between. The CDR3 length is 14 residues. Germline loops: CDR1 MNHEY, CDR2 SMNVEV (reference sequence). DNA of the CDR3: TGTGCCAGCGATCACTCAGGGAGCGGCCAGCCCCAGCATTTT. This translates into CASDHSGSGQPQHF.

The chain employs TRBV19 and TRBJ2-1; TRBD1 matches at 10 bases. Losses at the gene ends were 10 bases for V and 7 bases for J; bases not matched to a gene: 7. The CDR3 runs to 13 residues. Germline V gene data show CDR1 as LNHDA and CDR2 as SQIVND (reference sequence). The DNA of the CDR3 is TGTGCCACTCGACAGGGGGCGATTAATGAGCAGTTCTTC. Its protein is CATRQGAINEQFF.

The rearrangement uses TRBV28 and TRBJ1-2; 9 bases line up with TRBD1. This CDR3 contains 15 residues. The V segment lost 6 bases and the J segment 0 bases; nucleotides outside the gene matches: 5. CDR1 MDHEN and CDR2 SYDVKM come from the germline V gene. The CDR3 is CASSHDRGSNYGYTF. The CDR3 DNA follows: TGTGCCAGCAGCCACGACAGGGGGTCTAACTATGGCTACACCTTC.

J is TRBJ2-7 and V is TRBV27; 11 bases map to TRBD1. The J segment lost 7 bases and the V segment lost 10 bases, leaving 9 bases of the junction unmatched. Germline V CDR1 and CDR2: MNHEY, SMNVEV (reference sequence). The CDR3 is 13 residues long. The CDR3 sequence: CAIWDRGMGEQYF. CDR3 coding DNA: TGTGCCATCTGGGACAGGGGGATGGGGGAGCAGTACTTC.

The CDR3 loop is CASSPLGSNSPLYEQYF. For the CDR3, the DNA is TGTGCCAGCAGCCCCCTCGGGAGTAATTCTCCGCTCTACGAGCAGTACTTC. The V gene is TRBV13, the J gene TRBJ2-7; tentative D call: TRBD2 (6 bases). The V end was cut by 5 bases, the J end by 3 bases, with 23 bases between. CDR1 PRHDT and CDR2 FYEKMQ come from the germline V gene (reference sequence). The CDR3 totals 17 residues.

In nucleotides, the CDR3 is TGCGCCAGCAGCTTGGCCGACAGGGCCCGAGGTACTGAAGCTTTCTTT. Translated: CASSLADRARGTEAFF. The chain links TRBV5-1 to TRBJ1-1; 7 bases match TRBD1. The V gene end was trimmed by 0 bases and the J gene end by 5 bases; junction bases not matched to a gene: 10. The CDR3 has 16 residues. Per the germline V gene, CDR1 is SGHRS and CDR2 is YFSETQ. The entire variable domain, with the rest obtained from reference TRBV5-1 and TRBJ1-1, is as follows: KAGVTQTPRYLIKTRGQQVTLSCSPISGHRSVSWYQQTPGQGLQFLFEYFSETQRNKGNFPGRFSGRQFSNSRSEMNVSTLELGDSALYLCASSLADRARGTEAFFGQGTRLTVV.

The chain is built from TRBV6-5 and TRBJ2-1; D remains ambiguous. V was clipped by 2 bases and J by 10 bases, with 9 bases between them. Germline V lookup: CDR1 MNHEY, CDR2 SVGAGI. The CDR3 is made up of 12 amino acids. CDR3 residues: CASSYRFGEQFF. CDR3 nucleotides: TGTGCCAGCAGTTACAGGTTCGGGGAGCAGTTCTTC.